This is a list of T cell receptor beta chains from one sample in a study of T cell repertoires in cytomegalovirus infection. TCRdb fed the reads into MiXCR, producing one record per CDR3 protein. Of approximately 700,000 distinct CDR3 sequences detected, approximately 40% appear once; the ten largest clones hold 2.5% to 3%. Sample: PBMCs. The receptors were sampled from a human donor in good health (CMV status not recorded). Some clones in this sample may be carry-over from other donors' samples. Each CDR3 is given with its conserved first and last residue. The order of the fields is J gene, V gene, CDR3 protein.

J gene: TRBJ1-1
V gene: TRBV6-2/TRBV6-3
CDR3 protein: CASTRLSGHMNTEAFF

J gene: TRBJ1-1
V gene: TRBV20-1
CDR3 protein: CSANRDRDAATPEAFF

J gene: TRBJ2-1
V gene: TRBV7-9
CDR3 protein: CASSGQRGPLDEQFF

J gene: TRBJ2-7
V gene: TRBV7-8
CDR3 protein: CASSPSGSAYEQYF

J gene: TRBJ2-2
V gene: TRBV7-3
CDR3 protein: CASSSRPFVGELFF

J gene: TRBJ1-1
V gene: TRBV7-6
CDR3 protein: CASSPLEGTEAFF

J gene: TRBJ2-7
V gene: TRBV28
CDR3 protein: CASMGRAVGVEQYF

J gene: TRBJ1-1
V gene: TRBV28
CDR3 protein: CASLPTGTGPNTEAFF

J gene: TRBJ2-1
V gene: TRBV11-2
CDR3 protein: CASSLENTLNEQFF

J gene: TRBJ1-1
V gene: TRBV28
CDR3 protein: CASSLVTRNTEAFF

J gene: TRBJ1-6
V gene: TRBV9
CDR3 protein: CASSPRGSGSNSPLHF

J gene: TRBJ1-5
V gene: TRBV7-2
CDR3 protein: CASSLEGQKFEPQHF

J gene: TRBJ2-1
V gene: TRBV6-5
CDR3 protein: CASSDGGPLAGGSRGNEQFF

J gene: TRBJ2-6
V gene: TRBV7-8
CDR3 protein: CASRLFPARVSGANVLTF